This TCR beta chain originates from a study of blood T cell repertoires in COVID-19. Study overall: PBMCs, B-cell-depleted T cells, or T cells provided the cDNA or gDNA that made up the material.

This CDR3 region has 18 residues. Between the trimmed V and J ends, which lost 3 bases and 4 bases, there was a span of 22 bases. Germline V gene data show CDR1 as MDHEN and CDR2 as SYDVKM. Original methodology: Cell counts per sample came from amplifying reference gene primers. Sequencing was performed with immunoSEQ multiplex PCR; in TCRdb, only in-frame clones are kept and a portion is missing. For V, J and clone size, that table is used; D and trimming come from the DNA. The table lists 150,000 to 200,000 clones, approximately 90% of them singletons. The J gene is TRBJ1-3, the V gene TRBV28, with a tentative D call TRBD1 (6 bases). The specimen sequenced was peripheral blood. The TCR was taken from a man in his forties or fifties who had recovered from COVID-19. This CDR3 reads CASSFRPPGGAAGNTIYF. The CDR3 coding sequence is TGTGCCAGCAGTTTTAGGCCTCCGGGGGGCGCAGCCGGAAACACCATATATTTT.